Listed here is a single T cell receptor (beta chain). It has no known antigen specificity. Base qualities are missing; no much larger clone stands one base away. The germline V gene supplies CDR1 MDHEN and CDR2 SYDVKM. Counted from cysteine to phenylalanine, this CDR3 has 17 amino acids. Only the CDR3 DNA stays, 51 bases, in frame from base 1. V is reduced by 3 bases and J by 3 bases, leaving a spacing of 18 bases between them. This specimen belongs to a study of cytomegalovirus exposure and HLA in healthy donors (TCRdb year 2017). Regarding the research as a whole: An earlier analysis of about 530 of the donors reported 276 Gb of sequence data and 117 million unique TCR beta sequences obtained from roughly 170 million T cells. Around 320 gigabases of sequencing data and approximately 85 million unique TCR sequences were included in an early release covering 550 to 650 HLA-typed donors. HLA typing included class I and class II loci at four-digit resolution. Alongside the repertoire data, information on donor age, sex, ethnicity and CMV serostatus was compiled. The study was designed to test whether signatures of past pathogen exposure could be identified by cataloging public T cell receptors. The number of donors typed differed by locus, with 629-630 for A, B, C, DRB1 and DQB1, roughly 520 for DQA1, 606 for DPA1, and some 440 for DPB1. To predict cytomegalovirus infection status, the study combined high-throughput TCR immunosequencing, statistical association of individual TCRs with disease status, and machine learning. The study used immunosequencing to profile the T cell repertoires of around 600 subjects and linked those repertoires to cytomegalovirus serostatus. Every discovery cohort repertoire had been produced on one sequencing platform. Five DR-DQ haplotypes were handled as single units for association and clustering, since linkage in the cohort was strong. Among several hundred genotyped donors of the cohort, an average of approximately 200,000 unique TCR beta nucleotide sequences was sequenced per donor, of which roughly 17% were non-productive. Of the approximately 400 genotyped donors, over 65% fell in the genetic ancestry cluster associated with self-reported Caucasian donors. Rather than drawing on any new phenotypic data, the later analysis identified candidate immune exposures from TCR beta sequences and the way those sequences occurred across donors. A separate validation cohort of over 95 different subjects was used in addition to the roughly 700-subject first cohort. An earlier analysis of roughly 580 of the donors used high-throughput TCR beta sequencing to judge whether each TCR beta V gene segment behaved as functional or pseudogenic. In a later analysis, previously published TCR beta repertoires from fewer than 750 donors were re-analyzed and high-resolution HLA genotyping was added so that TCR occurrence patterns could be studied. A later genetic analysis took genome-wide SNP genotypes for about 55% of the 666 donors and used that subset as a discovery cohort.

Results and caveats for the whole study, not just this receptor: In an earlier analysis of a few hundred of the donors, most TCR beta V segments were observed in productive rearrangements about 87% or about 30% of the time, broadly matching IMGT annotations. Most CMV-associated TCR beta chains appeared to be HLA-restricted in a later analysis, and the HLA associations seemed to be driven largely by CMV exposure. A further reported finding was that TCR beta sequences accurately predicted the HLA-A and HLA-B alleles for most subjects in the first cohort. Because HLA typing was missing for some donors at each locus, association tests included only the typed subset. The authors suggested that the approach could potentially be extended to other disease states and immunological phenotypes. In both the original and validation cohorts, the classifier was reported to diagnose cytomegalovirus status with high specificity and sensitivity. In a later analysis, several top co-occurrence clusters were reported to appear linked to parvovirus B19, influenza, CMV and Epstein-Barr virus. In a later analysis, over 15,000 TCR beta sequences were associated with specific HLA alleles at a false discovery rate of 0.05. When HLA alleles, especially DR and DQ, strongly co-occurred, attributing TCR associations to individual alleles was difficult. The 87-base-pair reads could not distinguish some IMGT-functional V segments, including TRBV6-2 and TRBV6-3, so those segments were excluded. A group of highly shared sequence variants was considered likely to be a technical artifact of the sequencing pipeline. For the cohort, immune exposure information was limited to CMV serostatus. Across donors, most TCR sequences were observed very rarely, whereas some public TCRs were present in many individuals. Roughly uniform sequencing depth across donors was assumed in presence/absence analyses, although this assumption may not hold. Correlated functional status among segregating V segments might be attributable to linkage disequilibrium, but an unknown experimental factor could not be ruled out. In a later genetic analysis, fewer N-insertions in productive TCRs were reported among donors in an Asian-associated ancestry cluster than the roughly 640-donor mean. The study listed 150 to 200 TCR beta chains as associated with cytomegalovirus. About 15 rarely observed V segments, including chromosome 9 orphons, were excluded from the earlier analysis of just under 600 of the donors because counts were too low. A few of the identified cytomegalovirus-associated TCR beta chains were confirmed in vitro to be specific for cytomegalovirus antigens. The cohort was sequenced for TCR beta chains only, and without alpha or paired-chain data the features that could be detected were limited. A later analysis found that TCR association rates varied across HLA loci, with DRB1 alleles showing the most associated TCRs and HLA-C alleles the fewest. In a later genetic analysis, a missense DCLRE1C variant was associated with V-gene and J-gene trimming of TCR beta chains, and the association was replicated in an independent cohort. A later analysis found that HLA-associated TCR beta chains were more clonally expanded and had lower generation probabilities than equally common non-associated chains.

The cohort comprised more than 550 healthy bone marrow donors. At the time of sampling, all cohort members were nominally healthy, though unrecorded immune exposures were likely present. The donor was CMV seropositive and was included in the group of 290 or so seropositive cohort members. Each donor provided a peripheral blood sample, and peripheral blood mononuclear cells were used for TCR beta sequencing. Genomic DNA extraction from the blood cell samples was performed with the Qiagen DNeasy Blood Extraction Kit. The method behind the library was the immunoSEQ multiplex PCR assay. For the multiplex PCR, a mixture combining 60 forward primers for TCR Vbeta segments and 13 reverse primers for TCR Jbeta segments was used. A multiplex PCR assay on genomic DNA amplified the CDR3 region of rearranged TCR beta genes. The amplified TCR beta libraries were sequenced on the Illumina HiSeq System as 87-base-pair reads. In the paper's pipeline: A later analysis counted 75 million to 100 million unique TCR beta chains across the 600 to 850 repertoires, and some 11 million of these chains were shared by at least two donors. A nearest-neighbor algorithm error-corrected the raw reads and collapsed the reads into unique sequences, merging closely related sequences to remove PCR and sequencing errors. To assign V, D and J gene segments, CDR3 sequences were aligned to IMGT reference sequences. For a sequence to be retained, at least a six-nucleotide match to both a V gene segment and a J gene segment was required. Rearrangements were called productive when the CDR3 lacked stop codons and stayed in frame with V and J; all others were non-productive. CDR3 was defined according to IMGT convention as the region running from the second conserved V-encoded cysteine to the conserved J-encoded phenylalanine. In an earlier analysis of more than 550 of the donors, sequences lacking an unambiguous match to a single V gene segment were excluded. In an earlier analysis of about 590 of the donors, a V segment was called functional when productive rearrangements were above 56.7%, and segregating when the standard deviation between donors exceeded 5%. A statistical classification framework was developed to diagnose cytomegalovirus status using the catalog of TCR beta chain sequences. In a later analysis, V and J genes were assigned by comparing TCR nucleotide sequences against IMGT/GENE-DB human TR gene sequences. Using the TCRdist pipeline, a later analysis assigned CDR3 sequences along with most-parsimonious VDJ recombination scenarios. In a later analysis, every TCR beta chain was defined by the combination of its CDR3 amino acid sequence and its V-gene family, and reads without a unique V-gene family were dropped. To address suspected cross-contamination and a sequencing artifact, a later analysis removed around 590 highly shared, low-generation-probability nucleotide sequences. In a later analysis, a clonal expansion index was calculated for each public chain from normalized within-repertoire ranks of inferred template counts. In a later analysis, generation probabilities were computed with a VDJ recombination model fitted to out-of-frame rearrangements, and the resulting probabilities were checked against IGoR. A later analysis scored TCR-TCR, TCR-HLA and TCR-CMV co-occurrence with hypergeometric tests, applying a repertoire-size bias correction to TCR pairs. A later analysis estimated false discovery rates by permuting HLA or CMV assignments 20 times. In a later analysis, co-occurring TCRs were grouped using DBSCAN, and TCRdist sequence similarity was added for clustering within HLA-allele-positive subsets. Repertoires with fewer than 30,000 or more than 120,000 public chains, plus five repertoires with anomalous nucleotide sharing, were excluded from co-occurrence clustering. TCRdb stores this immuneACCESS table with in-frame sequences only. Part of the clones is absent; in the studies checked, under half of the shortfall reflects unresolved V genes, and no reason is known for the rest. V, J and clone size were drawn from that table, and D and trimming were deduced from the DNA. The sample data list 150,000 to 200,000 clones, and around 83% of these were observed just once. Around 9.1% of the sample is held by the ten biggest clonotypes.

This receptor was identified in a male donor in good health and CMV-seropositive. The sample consisted of PBMCs. In this chain, TRBV28 is recombined with TRBJ2-1; the D segment could be TRBD2, given 7 matching bases. The base sequence is TGTGCCAGCAGTTTTTCGGGGGGCGGGAGAAGCTACAATGAGCAGTTCTTC. It encodes CASSFSGGGRSYNEQFF.